This T cell receptor beta chain was documented in a study of tumor-infiltrating lymphocytes in primary liver carcinoma. Study details: Maximum tumor diameters ranged from about 4.2 to 11 cm, stage T1-T3 N0M0.

Germline DNA was also extracted, and blood RNA derived from unsorted whole blood. None of the patients had received treatment, and all had chronic HBV infection. About 4.3 milliliters of peripheral blood were gathered ahead of the operation. From around 500 ng total RNA, TCR beta cDNA was generated with a primer in the constant region. Three nested multiplex PCR rounds, a slightly modified ARM-PCR method, built the TCR beta libraries. Use of TRBV1-TRBV30 forward primers with a C-beta reverse primer characterized the first two PCR rounds, which lasted 10 cycles each. MiXCR, run by TCRdb on the multiplex PCR reads, gives a single entry per CDR3 protein. The sample yields about 180,000 distinct CDR3 sequences, over 50% seen once. Note on this clonotype: Germline is not matched at one junction end, which may reflect a read error.

Germline assignment: CDR1 SGHAT and CDR2 FQNNGV. This CDR3 is 15 amino acids long. The sequencing input was peripheral blood. This chain links TRBV11-2 with TRBJ2-1; weak D call: TRBD2 (7 bases). The sequence came from a man aged 35 to 55 with primary liver carcinoma and hepatitis B virus infection. CDR3 residues: CASSLGGGSYSEQFF. CDR3 in DNA: TGTGCCAGCAGCTTAGGGGGGGGCTCCTACAGTGAGCAGTTCTTC.